This T cell receptor beta chain was documented in a study of T cells in Graves' hyperthyroidism and ophthalmopathy. Overall study context: Blood from the periphery was taken at initial diagnosis, before any treatment.

V was pared by 0 bases and J by 2 bases, with 9 bases between. CDR1 and CDR2 (germline): MNHEY, SVGEGT. The CDR3 spans 15 residues. Graves' hyperthyroidism without ophthalmopathy progression within 18 months was termed stable. TCR beta CDR3 regions were amplified from RNA. Primed by the HTBI set, a first-round RT-PCR was run on the TCR CDR3. TCRdb independently ran MiXCR on the multiplex PCR reads; one entry per CDR3 protein. The profile shows approximately 400,000 distinct CDR3 sequences, more than 11% of them singletons. The chain links TRBV6-2 or TRBV6-3 to TRBJ2-3; D unresolved. The TCR comes from a woman aged 60-75 years with Graves' hyperthyroidism. Sequenced: blood. The CDR3: CASSYSSPPTDTQYF. For the CDR3, the DNA is TGTGCCAGCAGTTACTCGAGTCCGCCCACAGATACGCAGTATTTT.